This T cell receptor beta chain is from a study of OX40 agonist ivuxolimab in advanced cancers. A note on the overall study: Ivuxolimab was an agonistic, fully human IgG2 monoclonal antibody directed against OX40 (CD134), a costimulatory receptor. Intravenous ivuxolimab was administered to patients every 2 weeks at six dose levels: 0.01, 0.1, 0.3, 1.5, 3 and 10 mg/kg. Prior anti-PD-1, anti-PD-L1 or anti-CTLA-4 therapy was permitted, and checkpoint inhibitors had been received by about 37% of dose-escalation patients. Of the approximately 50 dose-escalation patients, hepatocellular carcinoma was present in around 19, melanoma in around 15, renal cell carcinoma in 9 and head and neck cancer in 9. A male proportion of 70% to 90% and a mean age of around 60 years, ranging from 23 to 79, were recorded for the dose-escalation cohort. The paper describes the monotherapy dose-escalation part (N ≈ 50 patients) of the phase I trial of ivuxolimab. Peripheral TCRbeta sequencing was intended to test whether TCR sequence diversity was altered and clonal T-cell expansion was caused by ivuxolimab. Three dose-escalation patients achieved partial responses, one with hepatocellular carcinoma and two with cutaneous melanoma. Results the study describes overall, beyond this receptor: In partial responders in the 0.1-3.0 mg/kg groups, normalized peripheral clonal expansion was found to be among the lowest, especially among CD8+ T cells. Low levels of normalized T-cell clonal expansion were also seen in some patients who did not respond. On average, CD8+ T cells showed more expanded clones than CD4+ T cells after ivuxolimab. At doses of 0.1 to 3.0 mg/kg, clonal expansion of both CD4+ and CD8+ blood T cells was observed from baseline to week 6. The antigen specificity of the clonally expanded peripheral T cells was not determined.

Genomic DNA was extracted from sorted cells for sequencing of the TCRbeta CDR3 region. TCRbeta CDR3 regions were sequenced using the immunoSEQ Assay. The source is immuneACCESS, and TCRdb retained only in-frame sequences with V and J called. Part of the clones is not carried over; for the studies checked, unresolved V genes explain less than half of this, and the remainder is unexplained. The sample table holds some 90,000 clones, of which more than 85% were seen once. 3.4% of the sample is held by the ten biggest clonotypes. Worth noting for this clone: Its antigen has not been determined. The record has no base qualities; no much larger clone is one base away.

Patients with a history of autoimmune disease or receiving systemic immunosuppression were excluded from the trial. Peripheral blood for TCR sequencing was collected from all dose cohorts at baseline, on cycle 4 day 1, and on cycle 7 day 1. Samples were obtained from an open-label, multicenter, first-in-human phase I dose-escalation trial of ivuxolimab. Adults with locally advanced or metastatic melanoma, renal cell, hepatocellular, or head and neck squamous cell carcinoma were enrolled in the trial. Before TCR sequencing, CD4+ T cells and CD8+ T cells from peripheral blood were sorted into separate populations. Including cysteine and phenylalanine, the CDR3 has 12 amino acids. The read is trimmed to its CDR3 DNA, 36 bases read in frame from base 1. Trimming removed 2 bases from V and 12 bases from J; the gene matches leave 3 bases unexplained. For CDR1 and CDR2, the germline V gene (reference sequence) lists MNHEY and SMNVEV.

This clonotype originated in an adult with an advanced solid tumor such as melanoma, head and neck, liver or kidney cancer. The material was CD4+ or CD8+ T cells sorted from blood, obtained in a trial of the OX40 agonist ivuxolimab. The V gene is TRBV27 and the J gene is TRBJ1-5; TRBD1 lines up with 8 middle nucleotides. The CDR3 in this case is CASSLQGQVQHF. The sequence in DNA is TGTGCCAGCAGTTTACAGGGACAGGTCCAGCATTTT.